The 8 T cell receptor beta chains given below trace back to one sample, sequenced in a study of cytomegalovirus exposure and HLA in healthy donors. The study ran its PCR with 60 Vbeta and 13 Jbeta primers. Data came from immunoSEQ multiplex PCR; TCRdb stores just in-frame clones and leaves some out. The top ten hold around 5% of the sample, which has around 100,000 clones, 60% to 80% seen once. Sequences were obtained from PBMCs. Receptor source: a woman between 18 and 30 years old in good health and CMV-seropositive.

The V gene is TRBV19, the J gene TRBJ2-1; 16 bases match TRBD2. CDR1 and CDR2 (germline): LNHDA, SQIVND (reference sequence). This CDR3 contains 17 residues. V dropped 8 bases and J dropped 9; count of bases not matched to a gene: 13. The CDR3 here is CASLGPGLAGGWGEQFF. Here the CDR3 DNA reads TGTGCCAGTTTGGGGCCGGGACTAGCGGGAGGGTGGGGTGAGCAGTTCTTC.

The gene calls are TRBV6-5 and TRBJ1-1, with 7 positions matching TRBD1. CDR1 and CDR2 (germline): MNHEY, SVGAGI. The CDR3 sequence is 15 residues long. The V and J ends lost 5 bases and 1 base, in that order; junction bases with no gene match: 7. Here the CDR3 reads CASSRDSTPNTEAFF. The CDR3 DNA sequence: TGTGCCAGCAGTAGGGACAGCACCCCGAACACTGAAGCTTTCTTT.

The sample holds a few counts of this clone. Other DNA sequences of this sample code for an identical CDR3. The chain links TRBV29-1 to TRBJ2-1, with 10 nucleotides matching TRBD2. Germline V CDR1 and CDR2: SQVTM, ANQGSEA. The trim removed 7 bases at V and 16 bases at J, leaving 13 bases unmatched. The CDR3 has 12 residues. This CDR3 reads CSALLAGDLSFF. CDR3 in DNA: TGCAGCGCCTTGCTAGCGGGAGATCTAAGCTTCTTC.

The genes are TRBV6-5 and TRBJ2-7; 9 bases line up with TRBD2. The CDR3 contains 16 residues. V lost 4 bases to trimming and J lost 2 bases; unmatched junction nucleotides: 9. Germline CDR1 MNHEY, CDR2 SVGAGI. CDR3 nucleotides: TGTGCCAGCAGTTCTCCGGGGACTAGCAGGACCTACGAGCAGTACTTC. This sequence encodes CASSSPGTSRTYEQYF.

Only a few counts were recorded for this clone. The gene calls are TRBV7-6 and TRBJ1-2; 8 bases agree with TRBD1. V dropped 2 bases and J dropped 8; count of bases not matched to a gene: 10. Germline assignment: CDR1 SGHVS and CDR2 FNYEAQ. The CDR3 has 15 residues. The CDR3 loop reads CASSLSPTGASGYTF. CDR3 DNA: TGTGCCAGCAGCTTATCTCCGACAGGGGCAAGCGGCTACACCTTC.

J is TRBJ2-3 and V is TRBV9, with D perhaps matching TRBD2 (6 bases). V was clipped by 4 bases and J by 2 bases, with 14 bases between them. The CDR3 has 15 residues. CDR1 SGDLS and CDR2 YYNGEE come from the germline V gene. The chain's CDR3 is CASSPGTPSTDTQYF. CDR3 DNA: TGTGCCAGCAGCCCCGGGACTCCTTCCACAGATACGCAGTATTTT.

Comments on this clone: Compared with germline, one end of the junction differs, possibly owing to a read error. The chain links TRBV27 to TRBJ2-7, with D possibly being TRBD1 (6 bases). Per germline, CDR1 MNHEY and CDR2 SMNVEV (reference sequence). The CDR3 sequence is 11 residues long. CDR3 sequence reads: CATQGGYVQYF. CDR3 nucleotides: TGTGCCACACAGGGCGGCTACGTGCAGTACTTC.

This rearrangement joins TRBV2 to TRBJ1-3; 9 bases match TRBD1. The length of the CDR3 is 17 residues. The J segment lost 2 bases and the V segment lost 5 bases, leaving 10 bases of the junction unmatched. Germline lookup yields CDR1 SNHLY and CDR2 FYNNEI. As DNA, the CDR3 is TGTGCCAGCAGTCGGATAGGGACAGGGTCTGCTGGAAACACCATATATTTT. Its translation: CASSRIGTGSAGNTIYF.